This TCR beta chain originates from a study of radiation and T cells in renal cell carcinoma. Findings of the study overall: From baseline, blood top tumor clonotypes peaked at 2 weeks post-radiation. Baseline intratumoral clonotype presence is unknown without pretreatment biopsies.

Details on this clone: Its antigen is unidentified.

As to time point: baseline pretreatment blood. Indicated treatment: 15 Gy SBRT to primary tumor, nephrectomy 4 weeks later. The patient's renal cell carcinoma had clear cell pathology. The CDR3 covers 17 residues. The ends were cut back, 0 bases at V and 0 bases at J, with 9 bases in the middle. Germline V gene data show CDR1 as MNHEY and CDR2 as SMNVEV (reference sequence). Data came from immunoSEQ multiplex PCR; TCRdb stores just in-frame clones and leaves some out. The sample records 100,000 to 150,000 clones, around 84% being singletons. Here the sequenced sample was blood, taken from a patient whose treatment included radiotherapy and nephrectomy. The rearrangement links TRBV27 to TRBJ2-6; unclear D gene. The TCR originated in a woman aged 60-70 years with renal cell carcinoma. As DNA, the CDR3 is TGTGCCAGCAGTTTATCGGACCGCCCCTCTGGGGCCAACGTCCTGACTTTC. As protein: CASSLSDRPSGANVLTF.